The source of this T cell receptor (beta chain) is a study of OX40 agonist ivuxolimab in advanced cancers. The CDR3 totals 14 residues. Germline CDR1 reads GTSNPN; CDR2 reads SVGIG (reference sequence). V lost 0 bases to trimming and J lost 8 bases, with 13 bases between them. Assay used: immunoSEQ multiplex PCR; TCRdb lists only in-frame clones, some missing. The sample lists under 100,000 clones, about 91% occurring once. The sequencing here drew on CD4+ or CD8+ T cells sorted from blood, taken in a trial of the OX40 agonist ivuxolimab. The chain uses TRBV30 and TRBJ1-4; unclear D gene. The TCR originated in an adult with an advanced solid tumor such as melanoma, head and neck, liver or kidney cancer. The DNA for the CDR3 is TGTGCCTGGAGTGTACTCGGGAGGCGGGAAAAACTGTTTTTT. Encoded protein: CAWSVLGRREKLFF.